One sample yielded the 2 T cell receptor beta chains listed below, sequenced in a study of T cells in Graves' hyperthyroidism and ophthalmopathy. What was amplified from RNA transcripts were TCR beta CDR3 regions. TCR CDR3 regions were first amplified by RT-PCR with HTBI primers. One entry per CDR3 protein, called by TCRdb with MiXCR from the multiplex PCR reads. The sample has a few hundred thousand distinct CDR3 sequences, more than 13% seen once. The sample was blood. All receptors derive from a young woman with Graves' hyperthyroidism.

At least ten counts were recorded for this clonotype. The chain links TRBV15 to TRBJ2-2; 8 nucleotides align to TRBD2. V lost 0 bases, J lost 4 bases, and 7 bases stayed unmatched. Germline V gives CDR1 LNHNV, CDR2 YYDKDF (reference sequence). The length of the CDR3 is 17 residues. This CDR3 reads CATSREGLALTTGELFF. CDR3 nucleotides: TGTGCCACCAGCAGAGAAGGACTAGCCCTAACCACCGGGGAGCTGTTTTTT.

This clonotype showed up just a few times. The CDR3 sequence: CAWTPRGTGEDTQYF. The CDR3 DNA sequence: TGTGCCTGGACCCCCCGGGGGACAGGGGAAGATACGCAGTATTTT. V usage is TRBV30 and J usage is TRBJ2-3; 10 bases agree with TRBD1. The germline V gene encodes CDR1 GTSNPN and CDR2 SVGIG (reference sequence). This CDR3 has 15 amino acids. Trimming took 4 bases from V and 5 from J; bases not matched to a gene: 9.